The present T cell receptor beta chain was sequenced within a study of T-cell memory formation after mild COVID-19. Findings of the study overall: Contracting clones from day 15 to 85 showed balanced CD4/CD8; later expanders favored CD4+. Some responding clones appeared in pre-infection memory, suggesting cross-reactive memory joined.

This clonotype was recorded a few times. Antigen unknown. TCRdb independently ran MiXCR on the 5' RACE reads; one entry per CDR3 protein. The sample records around 200,000 distinct CDR3 sequences, roughly 17% being singletons. The sequence came from an adult woman who had mild COVID-19 (a few samples of this study predate the infection). Cell type and time point are not known. Material for sequencing was PBMCs or a T cell subset sorted from them (not recorded which).

The CDR3 sequence: CSARGVGGVSEKLFF. In nucleotides, the CDR3 is TGCAGTGCTAGAGGGGTCGGGGGAGTAAGTGAAAAACTGTTTTTT. The V gene is TRBV20-1, the J gene TRBJ1-4; D may be TRBD1 (5 bases). The CDR3 is made up of 15 amino acids. Germline V gives CDR1 DFQATT, CDR2 SNEGSKA (reference sequence). V lost 1 base and J lost 7, with 16 bases in between.